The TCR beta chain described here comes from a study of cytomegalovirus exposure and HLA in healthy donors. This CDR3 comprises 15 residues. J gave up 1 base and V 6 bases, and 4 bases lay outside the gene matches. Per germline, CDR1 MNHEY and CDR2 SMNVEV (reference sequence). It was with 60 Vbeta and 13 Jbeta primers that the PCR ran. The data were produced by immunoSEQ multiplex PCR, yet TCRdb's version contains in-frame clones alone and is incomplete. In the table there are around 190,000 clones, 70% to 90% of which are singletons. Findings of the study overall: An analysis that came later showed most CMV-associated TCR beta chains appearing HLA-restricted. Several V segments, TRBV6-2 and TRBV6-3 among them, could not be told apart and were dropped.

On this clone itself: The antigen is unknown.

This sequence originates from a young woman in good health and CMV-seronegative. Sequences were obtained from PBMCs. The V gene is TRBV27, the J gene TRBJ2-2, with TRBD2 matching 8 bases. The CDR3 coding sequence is TGTGCCAGCAGCTTAGCGGGGAAGAACACCGGGGAGCTGTTTTTT. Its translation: CASSLAGKNTGELFF.